This T cell receptor (beta chain) was obtained from a study of cytomegalovirus exposure and HLA in healthy donors. Overall study context: It was reported in a later analysis that the same platform had been used for the 120 or so validation repertoires as for the roughly 650 first-cohort repertoires. Study-level findings and limits: The finding came from a later analysis; first-cohort TCR clusters tended to co-occur in the approximately 120 validation repertoires. A list of around 150 TCR beta chains associated with cytomegalovirus was given.

In the case of this clone: Its antigen remains unidentified.

The donors formed part of the roughly 120-subject validation cohort, distinct from the roughly 640-subject first cohort. With 7 bases clipped from V and 4 bases from J, the junction kept 12 bases outside the gene matches. Germline V CDR1 and CDR2: SNHLY, FYNNEI. CDR3 size: 16 residues. The data were produced by immunoSEQ multiplex PCR, yet TCRdb's version contains in-frame clones alone and is incomplete. Of about 360,000 clones in the sample, 86% were seen once. The chain couples TRBV2 to TRBJ2-3; 9 bases match TRBD2. This TCR derives from a woman in her late teens or twenties in good health and CMV-seronegative. The source material was PBMCs. The CDR3 DNA reads TGTGCCAGCAATGGGGGCCTAGCGGGGACCGCAGATACGCAGTATTTT. It codes for CASNGGLAGTADTQYF.